This TCR beta chain is from a study of low-dose radiotherapy and immunotherapy resistance in tumors. Study as a whole: The patients were given nivolumab 240 mg every two weeks and ipilimumab 1 mg/kg every six weeks, through an intravenous route. Dosing of intravenous cyclophosphamide at 200 mg/m2 occurred every two weeks and took place one day prior to radiation and immunotherapy. Every day for four cycles from cycle 1 day 1, patients took 300 mg of oral aspirin.

Time point specified: before trial treatment. Germline-derived CDR1 and CDR2 are SGHRS and YFSETQ. The CDR3 length is 16 residues. J gave up 5 bases and V 0 bases, and 10 bases lay outside the gene matches. Primers targeting TRAV and TRBV primed first-strand cDNA, covering alpha and beta chains. The authors ran around 19 PCR cycles to amplify TCRs with a constant-region primer and V-primer adapter. TCRdb redid the calling of the reads with MiXCR, one entry per CDR3 protein. The sample holds approximately 90,000 distinct CDR3 sequences, roughly a tenth seen once. The sequence came from a male donor with prostate cancer. This chain connects TRBV5-1 to TRBJ2-5, with 7 bases identical to TRBD2. The sample consisted of PBMCs, taken before treatment. Here the CDR3 reads CASSLAGGTGGETQYF. The CDR3 DNA reads TGCGCCAGCAGCTTGGCCGGGGGGACTGGGGGGGAGACCCAGTACTTC.